Presented here are 22 T cell receptor beta chains from one specimen sequenced in a study of blood T cell repertoires in COVID-19. TCRdb's table, derived via immunoSEQ multiplex PCR, lists solely in-frame clones and lacks some. Of over 200,000 clones detected, around 85% appear once; the ten largest clones hold approximately 5%. The specimen was peripheral blood. The receptor source for this set is a human donor in a cohort sampled during active COVID-19.

The chain carries TRBV18 and TRBJ2-7; TRBD1 agrees at 10 bases. Per germline, CDR1 KGHSH and CDR2 LQKENI. The CDR3 totals 15 residues. The trim removed 4 bases at V and 3 bases at J, leaving 6 bases unmatched. The CDR3 sequence is CASSLGTGASYEQYF. CDR3 nucleotide sequence: TGTGCCAGCTCACTAGGGACAGGGGCGAGCTACGAGCAGTACTTC.

The chain joins TRBV7-3 to TRBJ1-2; 7 nucleotides line up with TRBD1. Trimming at V came to 1 base and at J to 3 bases, leaving 5 bases not matched to a gene. From germline, CDR1 is SGHTA and CDR2 FQGTGA. The CDR3 covers 15 residues. CDR3 amino acids: CASSLIGGPDYGYTF. CDR3 in DNA: TGTGCCAGCAGCTTAATAGGGGGCCCGGACTATGGCTACACCTTC. The whole variable domain, remainder taken from reference TRBV7-3 and TRBJ1-2, is GAGVSQTPSNKVTEKGKYVELRCDPISGHTALYWYRQSLGQGPEFLIYFQGTGAADDSGLPNDRFFAVRPEGSVSTLKIQRTERGDSAVYLCASSLIGGPDYGYTFGSGTRLTVV.

The V and J genes are TRBV7-9 and TRBJ2-2, with D perhaps matching TRBD2 (5 bases). Germline V gene sequence: CDR1 SEHNR, CDR2 FQNEAQ (reference sequence). Trimming pared 7 bases from V and 0 bases from J, leaving 12 bases between. This CDR3 contains 15 residues. The CDR3 nucleotides are TGTGCCAGCAAAGGCGGGCCCCCGAACACCGGGGAGCTGTTTTTT. It encodes CASKGGPPNTGELFF.

This chain uses TRBV14 with TRBJ1-1; no reliable D call. Trimming shortened V by 0 bases and J by 2 bases, and 4 bases separated the two germline ends. The CDR3 has 13 amino acids. CDR1 and CDR2 from the germline V gene are SGHDN and FVKESK. CDR3 residues: CASSQDRNTEAFF. CDR3 in DNA: TGTGCCAGCAGCCAAGACAGAAACACTGAAGCTTTCTTT.

The rearrangement uses TRBV30 and TRBJ1-5; D call uncertain. Trimming pared 0 bases from V and 3 bases from J, leaving 12 bases between. Germline V lookup: CDR1 GTSNPN, CDR2 SVGIG (reference sequence). The CDR3 contains 15 residues. DNA of the CDR3: TGTGCCTGGAGTGTAGCGGGGAACCTCAATCAGCCCCAGCATTTT. Residues: CAWSVAGNLNQPQHF.

The rearrangement uses TRBV6-2 or TRBV6-3 and TRBJ1-1, with TRBD1 matching 7 bases. Germline V CDR1 and CDR2: MNHEY, SVGEGT. The CDR3 is 14 amino acids. V lost 4 bases, J lost 2 bases, and 4 bases stayed unmatched. CDR3 nucleotide sequence: TGTGCCAGCAGTTGGGACAGCATTAACACTGAAGCTTTCTTT. Residues: CASSWDSINTEAFF.

This chain links TRBV6-6 with TRBJ2-2, with 8 bases identical to TRBD1. CDR1 and CDR2 (germline): MNHNY, SVGAGI (reference sequence). The V and J ends lost 8 bases and 4 bases, in that order; junction bases with no gene match: 9. The CDR3 runs to 15 residues. The DNA of the CDR3 is TGTGCCAGCCGACAGGGGATCGATCCCACCGGGGAGCTGTTTTTT. Amino acid sequence: CASRQGIDPTGELFF.

The J gene is TRBJ2-5, the V gene TRBV11-1, with D possibly being TRBD1 (6 bases). V was cut by 1 base and J by 8 bases, with 14 bases left in between. CDR1 is SGHAT, CDR2 FQDESV, per germline (reference sequence). This CDR3 has 14 residues. In nucleotides, the CDR3 is TGTGCCAGCAGCTTAGAGGTGAAGGGGGAAACCCAGTACTTC. Translation: CASSLEVKGETQYF.

The V call is TRBV7-9, the J call TRBJ2-3, with 8 bases fitting TRBD1. Unmatched junction bases numbered 5, after V lost 4 bases and J lost 5 bases. CDR1 and CDR2 (germline): SEHNR, FQNEAQ (reference sequence). This CDR3 comprises 14 residues. The CDR3 sequence: CASSSGQGKDTQYF. The CDR3, as DNA: TGTGCCAGCAGCTCCGGACAGGGTAAAGATACGCAGTATTTT. The whole variable domain, remainder taken from reference TRBV7-9 and TRBJ2-3, is DTGVSQNPRHKITKRGQNVTFRCDPISEHNRLYWYRQTLGQGPEFLTYFQNEAQLEKSRLLSDRFSAERPKGSFSTLEIQRTEQGDSAMYLCASSSGQGKDTQYFGPGTRLTVL.

The rearrangement links TRBV2 to TRBJ1-2; TRBD1 matches 10 bases. V shed 6 bases, J shed 7 bases, and the junction held 8 bases outside the gene matches. The CDR3 spans 14 residues. CDR1 is SNHLY, CDR2 FYNNEI, per germline. DNA of the CDR3: TGTGCCAGCAGGCCGGGACAGGGGCCTGGTGGCTACACCTTC. It codes for CASRPGQGPGGYTF.

The V gene is TRBV19, the J gene TRBJ2-7, with 7 bases aligning to TRBD2. V lost 1 base to trimming and J lost 2 bases; unmatched junction nucleotides: 8. Germline CDR1 is LNHDA and CDR2 is SQIVND (reference sequence). The CDR3 sequence is 16 residues long. CDR3 loop: CASSIGSGGPTYEQYF. For the CDR3, the DNA is TGTGCCAGTAGTATAGGATCGGGGGGTCCAACCTACGAGCAGTACTTC.

J is TRBJ2-7 and V is TRBV6-5; 11 nucleotides match TRBD2. Per germline, CDR1 MNHEY and CDR2 SVGAGI. V lost 7 bases, J lost 1 base, and 3 bases stayed unmatched. The CDR3 is 14 amino acids. The CDR3 protein is CASTGTSGSYEQYF. CDR3 in DNA: TGTGCCAGCACCGGGACTAGCGGTTCCTACGAGCAGTACTTC.

Details on this clone: Different DNA sequences within this sample yield the same CDR3. This chain links TRBV6-6 with TRBJ1-1; D is perhaps TRBD1 (5 bases). V lost 0 bases to trimming and J lost 0 bases, with 8 bases between them. This CDR3 has 15 residues. Germline V gene data show CDR1 as MNHNY and CDR2 as SVGAGI (reference sequence). The CDR3 DNA reads TGTGCCAGCAGTTACTCCCCAGGGCTGAACACTGAAGCTTTCTTT. This codes for CASSYSPGLNTEAFF.

By sample share, this clone is medium-sized. The chain carries TRBV9 and TRBJ1-2, with a tentative D call TRBD1 (5 bases). The V and J ends lost 3 bases and 4 bases respectively, with 10 bases between them. Germline-derived CDR1 and CDR2 are SGDLS and YYNGEE. This CDR3 has 13 residues. CDR3 amino acids: CASSAGDGYGYTF. The CDR3 coding sequence is TGTGCCAGCAGCGCGGGGGACGGCTATGGCTACACCTTC.

The chain uses TRBV4-3 and TRBJ2-5, with D tentatively TRBD2 (5 bases). Germline assignment: CDR1 LGHNA and CDR2 YSLEER. The ends were cut back, 0 bases at V and 5 bases at J, with 16 bases in the middle. CDR3 length equals 16 residues. In nucleotides, the CDR3 is TGCGCCAGCAGCCAAGATCTAGCTAACCCAAGGGAGACCCAGTACTTC. Protein: CASSQDLANPRETQYF.

This clone has just one count. V is TRBV6-2 or TRBV6-3 and J is TRBJ1-1, with D perhaps TRBD1 (6 bases). Germline assignment: CDR1 MNHEY and CDR2 SVGEGT. This CDR3 is 17 amino acids long. V was trimmed by 2 bases and J by 1 base, leaving 17 bases between them. The CDR3 sequence is CASSYTTGFWTNTEAFF. In DNA form, the CDR3 reads TGTGCCAGCAGTTACACCACAGGGTTTTGGACGAACACTGAAGCTTTCTTT.

The chain combines TRBV9 with TRBJ1-2, with D possibly TRBD1 on 6 matching bases. Germline-derived CDR1 and CDR2 are SGDLS and YYNGEE. The CDR3 covers 15 residues. V was shortened by 6 bases and J by 4 bases, with 19 bases between the two germline ends. In nucleotides, the CDR3 is TGTGCCAGCACCCCAGGGGCAGCGACGGCCTATGGCTACACCTTC. Translated: CASTPGAATAYGYTF.

This clone showed up many times. A read error may produce the germline difference seen at one junction end. The chain recombines TRBV27 with TRBJ2-1; TRBD2 aligns across 12 bases. The CDR3 runs to 16 residues. Germline V gives CDR1 MNHEY, CDR2 SMNVEV (reference sequence). The CDR3 coding sequence is TGTGCCAGCAGTCTATCCTCGGCTAGCGGGGGGGATGAGCAGTTCTTC. Its translation: CASSLSSASGGDEQFF.

J is TRBJ2-1 and V is TRBV5-5; tentative D call: TRBD2 (5 bases). V was trimmed by 2 bases and J by 2 bases, leaving 8 bases between them. Germline V gene lookup returns CDR1 SGHKS and CDR2 YYEKEE (reference sequence). CDR3 length: 14 amino acids. The CDR3 is CASSFELAYNEQFF. The CDR3 nucleotides are TGTGCCAGCAGCTTCGAACTAGCCTACAATGAGCAGTTCTTC.

The rearrangement links TRBV11-2 to TRBJ2-7; D gene ambiguous. This CDR3 region has 18 residues. The V end was cut by 0 bases, the J end by 0 bases, with 18 bases between. Germline V lookup: CDR1 SGHAT, CDR2 FQNNGV. The CDR3 DNA is TGTGCCAGCAGCTTAGATCCCTTTATAGGAAACAGCTCCTACGAGCAGTACTTC. Translating it yields CASSLDPFIGNSSYEQYF.

The chain links TRBV7-9 to TRBJ1-4, with D possibly matching TRBD1 (6 bases). Trimming removed 4 bases at V and 7 bases at J, with 16 bases between. The CDR3 loop spans 15 amino acids. Germline lookup yields CDR1 SEHNR and CDR2 FQNEAQ (reference sequence). The DNA for the CDR3 is TGTGCCAGCAGCTCGTGGACAGCCCAGATTGAAAAACTGTTTTTT. Amino acids: CASSSWTAQIEKLFF. The whole variable domain, filled in from reference TRBV7-9 and TRBJ1-4, reads DTGVSQNPRHKITKRGQNVTFRCDPISEHNRLYWYRQTLGQGPEFLTYFQNEAQLEKSRLLSDRFSAERPKGSFSTLEIQRTEQGDSAMYLCASSSWTAQIEKLFFGSGTQLSVL.

This clone was recorded once. V gene TRBV19 combines with J gene TRBJ2-7; perhaps TRBD1 as D (6 bases). Germline CDR1 reads LNHDA; CDR2 reads SQIVND (reference sequence). The CDR3 covers 13 residues. The V and J ends lost 3 bases and 5 bases respectively, with 11 bases between them. The CDR3 region is CASSILQGHEQYF. The CDR3 DNA follows: TGTGCCAGTAGTATTCTACAGGGACACGAGCAGTACTTC.